These 8 T cell receptor beta chains were sequenced from one sample in a study of blood T cell repertoires in COVID-19. The data were produced by immunoSEQ multiplex PCR, yet TCRdb's version contains in-frame clones alone and is incomplete. The table has roughly 250,000 clones, approximately 85% seen once; the top ten hold around 0.8%. Sequencing was carried out using peripheral blood. Every receptor here comes from a woman aged 25 to 45 with acute or convalescent COVID-19.

The rearrangement links TRBV7-9 to TRBJ1-1; 9 nucleotides match TRBD1. The CDR3 totals 15 residues. J was trimmed by 5 bases and V by 5 bases; bases with no gene match: 9. Germline CDR1 and CDR2: SEHNR and FQNEAQ (reference sequence). The chain's CDR3 is CASSRTMTGGTEAFF. CDR3 coding DNA: TGTGCCAGCAGCCGAACGATGACAGGGGGGACTGAAGCTTTCTTT.

This chain uses TRBV27 with TRBJ2-1, with D perhaps TRBD1 (5 bases). The CDR3 totals 14 residues. V was trimmed by 0 bases and J by 6 bases, leaving 9 bases between them. Germline V lookup: CDR1 MNHEY, CDR2 SMNVEV (reference sequence). In nucleotides, the CDR3 is TGTGCCAGCAGTTTATCGACAGCTCTCAATGAGCAGTTCTTC. Translation: CASSLSTALNEQFF.

The V call is TRBV5-4, the J call TRBJ2-2, with TRBD1 matching over 8 bases. CDR1 is SGHNT and CDR2 is YYREEE in the germline V gene (reference sequence). The CDR3 contains 16 residues. V shed 6 bases and J 4 bases; nucleotides not matched to a gene: 11. The CDR3 sequence: CASMSSGGAFTGELFF. The CDR3 DNA reads TGTGCCAGCATGAGCTCAGGGGGCGCTTTCACCGGGGAGCTGTTTTTT.

The chain joins TRBV5-8 to TRBJ2-7, with a possible D match to TRBD2 (6 bases). Trimming pared 0 bases from V and 0 bases from J, leaving 13 bases between. This CDR3 is built from 16 residues. Germline CDR1 reads SGHTS; CDR2 reads YDEGEE. This chain's CDR3 is CASSLGAGLSSYEQYF. In DNA, the CDR3 is TGTGCCAGCAGCTTGGGGGCGGGACTGAGCTCCTACGAGCAGTACTTC.

This chain connects TRBV19 to TRBJ1-4, with TRBD1 matching 9 bases. The V segment lost 3 bases and the J segment 4 bases; nucleotides outside the gene matches: 6. Per the germline V gene, CDR1 is LNHDA and CDR2 is SQIVND (reference sequence). The CDR3 is made up of 16 amino acids. CDR3 sequence (DNA): TGTGCCAGTAGTATCCCTACAGGGGGCATTAATGAAAAACTGTTTTTT. This translates into CASSIPTGGINEKLFF.

The CDR3 region is CASSQDPRVVNTEAFF. CDR3 nucleotide sequence: TGTGCCAGCAGCCAAGATCCGCGAGTGGTGAACACTGAAGCTTTCTTT. The chain is built from TRBV3-1 (or the pseudogene TRBV3-2) and TRBJ1-1; D is unclear. CDR1 and CDR2 (germline): LGHDT, YNNKEL (reference sequence). The length of the CDR3 is 16 residues. V dropped 0 bases and J dropped 0 bases, with 11 bases sitting between them.

This chain connects TRBV5-4 to TRBJ2-4, with 8 positions matching TRBD2. The V and J ends lost 0 bases and 5 bases, in that order; junction bases with no gene match: 4. This CDR3 region has 15 residues. Germline-derived CDR1 and CDR2 are SGHNT and YYREEE (reference sequence). CDR3 nucleotides: TGTGCCAGCAGCTTGGAGGTAGCGGGGCAAAACATTCAGTACTTC. Residues: CASSLEVAGQNIQYF.

The chain is built from TRBV29-1 and TRBJ1-1; TRBD1 might be the D (6 bases). This CDR3 contains 12 residues. Germline V lookup: CDR1 SQVTM, CDR2 ANQGSEA. Trimming stripped 8 bases from V and 0 bases from J, with 10 bases between. The CDR3 sequence is CSIRDMNTEAFF. DNA for the CDR3: TGCAGCATAAGGGACATGAACACTGAAGCTTTCTTT.